This T cell receptor (beta chain) originates from a study of blood T cell repertoires in COVID-19. Study background: Researchers got acute and convalescent COVID-19 samples from the United States, Italy and Spain.

This CDR3 is 13 amino acids long. The ends were cut back, 6 bases at V and 6 bases at J, with 14 bases in the middle. Germline V gene data show CDR1 as LNHDA and CDR2 as SQIVND (reference sequence). Using immunoSEQ multiplex PCR, the repertoire was profiled, and TCRdb retains in-frame clones only, with some absent. Among tens of thousands of clones listed, around 85% were seen once. The clonotype originates from a woman aged 80 or over with active or convalescent COVID-19. The chain links TRBV19 to TRBJ1-1, with D possibly matching TRBD1 (6 bases). The sequenced sample was peripheral blood. CDR3 nucleotides: TGTGCCAGTAGCACACAGGGTAGGGCTGAAGCTTTCTTT. Protein sequence: CASSTQGRAEAFF.